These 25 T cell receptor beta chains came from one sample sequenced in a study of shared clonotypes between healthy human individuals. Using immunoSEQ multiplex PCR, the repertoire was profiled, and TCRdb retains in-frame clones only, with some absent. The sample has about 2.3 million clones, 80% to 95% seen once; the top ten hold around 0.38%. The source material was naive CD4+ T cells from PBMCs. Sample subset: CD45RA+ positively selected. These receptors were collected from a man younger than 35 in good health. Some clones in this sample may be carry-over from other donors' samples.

CDR3 amino acids: CASSRAGVRETQYF. CDR3 sequence (DNA): TGTGCCAGCAGCCGAGCAGGGGTACGGGAGACCCAGTACTTC. The chain uses TRBV27 and TRBJ2-5; possible D gene TRBD1, 6 bases. This CDR3 has 14 residues. Germline V CDR1 and CDR2: MNHEY, SMNVEV (reference sequence). V was shortened by 6 bases and J by 5 bases, with 16 bases between the two germline ends.

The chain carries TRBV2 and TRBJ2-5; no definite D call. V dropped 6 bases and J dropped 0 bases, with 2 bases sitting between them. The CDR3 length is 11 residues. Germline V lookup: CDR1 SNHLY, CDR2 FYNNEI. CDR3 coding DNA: TGTGCCAGCAGGGACCAAGAGACCCAGTACTTC. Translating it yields CASRDQETQYF.

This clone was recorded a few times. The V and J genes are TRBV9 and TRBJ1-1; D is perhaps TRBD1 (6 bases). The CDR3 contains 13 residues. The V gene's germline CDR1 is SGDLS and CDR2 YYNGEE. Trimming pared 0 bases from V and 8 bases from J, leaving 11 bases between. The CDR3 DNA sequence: TGTGCCAGCAGCGTAGACCCCAGGGGCGAAGCTTTCTTT. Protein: CASSVDPRGEAFF.

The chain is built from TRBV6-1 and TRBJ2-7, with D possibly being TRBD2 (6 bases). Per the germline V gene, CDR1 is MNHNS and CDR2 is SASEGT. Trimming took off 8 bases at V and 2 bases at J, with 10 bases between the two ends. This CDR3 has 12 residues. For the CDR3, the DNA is TGTGCCAGCCGGAGGGATCCCTACGAGCAGTACTTC. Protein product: CASRRDPYEQYF.

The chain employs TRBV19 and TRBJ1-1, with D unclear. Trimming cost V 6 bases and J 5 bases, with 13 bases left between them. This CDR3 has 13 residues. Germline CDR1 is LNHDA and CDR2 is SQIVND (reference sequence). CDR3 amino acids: CASSLKKETEAFF. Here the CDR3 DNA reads TGTGCCAGTAGCTTAAAGAAGGAGACTGAAGCTTTCTTT.

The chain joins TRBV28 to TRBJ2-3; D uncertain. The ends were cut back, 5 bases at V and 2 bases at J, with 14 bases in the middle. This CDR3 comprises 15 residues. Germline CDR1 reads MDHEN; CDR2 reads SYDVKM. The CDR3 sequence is CASSLQTFSTDTQYF. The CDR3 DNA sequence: TGTGCCAGCAGTCTCCAGACTTTCTCCACAGATACGCAGTATTTT.

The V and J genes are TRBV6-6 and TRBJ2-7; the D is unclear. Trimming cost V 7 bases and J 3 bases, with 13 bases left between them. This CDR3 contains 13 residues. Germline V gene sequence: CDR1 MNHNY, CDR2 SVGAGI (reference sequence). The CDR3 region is CASNEVSGYEQYF. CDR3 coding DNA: TGTGCCAGCAATGAGGTCTCGGGCTACGAGCAGTACTTC.

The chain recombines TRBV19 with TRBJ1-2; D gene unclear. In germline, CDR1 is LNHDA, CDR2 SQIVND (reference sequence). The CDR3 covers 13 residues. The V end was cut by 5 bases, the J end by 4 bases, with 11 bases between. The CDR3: CASSWRVGYGYTF. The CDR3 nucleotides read TGTGCCAGTAGTTGGCGGGTTGGCTATGGCTACACCTTC.

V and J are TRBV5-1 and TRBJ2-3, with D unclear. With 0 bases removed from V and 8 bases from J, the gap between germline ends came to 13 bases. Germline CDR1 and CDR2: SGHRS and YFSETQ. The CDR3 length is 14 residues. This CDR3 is CASSLGSVVGTQYF. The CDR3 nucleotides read TGCGCCAGCAGCTTGGGATCAGTCGTAGGTACGCAGTATTTT.

CDR3: CASSLGTMYEQYF. The CDR3 DNA is TGTGCCAGCAGCTTAGGGACTATGTACGAGCAGTACTTC. The J gene is TRBJ2-7, the V gene TRBV7-2, with D possibly matching TRBD2 (6 bases). The germline gives CDR1 SGHTA, CDR2 FQGNSA. The CDR3 spans 13 residues. Trimming took off 1 base at V and 4 bases at J, with 8 bases between the two ends.

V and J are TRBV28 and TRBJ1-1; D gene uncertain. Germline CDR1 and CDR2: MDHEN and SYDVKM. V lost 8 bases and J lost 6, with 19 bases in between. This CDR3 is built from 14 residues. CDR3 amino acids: CASGSSVLGSEAFF. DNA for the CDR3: TGTGCCAGCGGCAGTTCGGTCCTCGGGTCTGAAGCTTTCTTT. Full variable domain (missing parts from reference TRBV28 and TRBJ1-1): DVKVTQSSRYLVKRTGEKVFLECVQDMDHENMFWYRQDPGLGLRLIYFSYDVKMKEKGDIPEGYSVSREKKERFSLILESASTNQTSMYLCASGSSVLGSEAFFGQGTRLTVV.

The CDR3 DNA reads TGTGCCTGGGGCATCCGAGGACCCCTCCACTTT. This translates into CAWGIRGPLHF. The chain uses TRBV30 and TRBJ1-6; no definite D call. V shed 5 bases and J shed 12 bases, with 11 bases lying between them. Germline CDR1 GTSNPN, CDR2 SVGIG (reference sequence). This CDR3 comprises 11 residues. Together with reference TRBV30 and TRBJ1-6, the CDR3 gives the full variable domain: SQTIHQWPATLVQPVGSPLSLECTVEGTSNPNLYWYRQAAGRGLQLLFYSVGIGQISSEVPQNLSASRPQDRQFILSSKKLLLSDSGFYLCAWGIRGPLHFGNGTRLTVT.

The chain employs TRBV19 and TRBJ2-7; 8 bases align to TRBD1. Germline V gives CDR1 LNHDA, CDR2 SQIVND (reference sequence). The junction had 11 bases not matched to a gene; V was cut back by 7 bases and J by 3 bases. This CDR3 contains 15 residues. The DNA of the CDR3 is TGTGCCAGTACCCTGACCGGGACAGGTCGCTACGAGCAGTACTTC. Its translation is CASTLTGTGRYEQYF.

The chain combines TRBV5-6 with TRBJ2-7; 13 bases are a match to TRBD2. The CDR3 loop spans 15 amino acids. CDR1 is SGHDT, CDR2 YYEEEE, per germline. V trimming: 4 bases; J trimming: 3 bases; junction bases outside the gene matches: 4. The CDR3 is CASSRTSGRFYEQYF. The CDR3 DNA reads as TGTGCCAGCAGCCGGACTAGCGGGAGATTCTACGAGCAGTACTTC.

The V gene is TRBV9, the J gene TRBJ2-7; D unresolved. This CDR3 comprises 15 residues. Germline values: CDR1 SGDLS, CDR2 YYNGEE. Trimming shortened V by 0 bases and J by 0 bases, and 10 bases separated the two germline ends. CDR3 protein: CASSVGGYSSYEQYF. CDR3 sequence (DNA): TGTGCCAGCAGCGTAGGTGGGTATAGCTCCTACGAGCAGTACTTC.

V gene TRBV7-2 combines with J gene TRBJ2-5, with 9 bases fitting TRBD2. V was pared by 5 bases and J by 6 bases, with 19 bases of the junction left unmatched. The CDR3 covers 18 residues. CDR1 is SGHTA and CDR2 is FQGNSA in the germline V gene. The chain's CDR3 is CASSQVSGSDLDAKTQYF. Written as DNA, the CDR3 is TGTGCCAGCAGCCAGGTTAGCGGGAGCGACTTAGATGCAAAGACCCAGTACTTC.

CDR3 in amino acids: CASSVVARGAGELFF. Here the CDR3 DNA reads TGCGCCAGCAGCGTAGTAGCCCGGGGAGCCGGGGAGCTGTTTTTT. This sequence joins TRBV5-1 and TRBJ2-2, with D perhaps matching TRBD2 (5 bases). The V end lost 4 bases, the J end lost 6 bases, and 16 bases lay between the germline ends. CDR1 is SGHRS, CDR2 YFSETQ, per germline. This CDR3 spans 15 amino acids.

The CDR3 sequence is CASSSLRQGRGTEAFF. The CDR3 region has the DNA TGTGCCAGCAGCTCTCTAAGACAGGGGCGCGGGACTGAAGCTTTCTTT. The genes are TRBV7-9 and TRBJ1-1; 8 bases are a match to TRBD1. V lost 4 bases, J lost 5 bases, and 12 bases stayed unmatched. Per the germline V gene, CDR1 is SEHNR and CDR2 is FQNEAQ (reference sequence). The CDR3 is made up of 16 amino acids.

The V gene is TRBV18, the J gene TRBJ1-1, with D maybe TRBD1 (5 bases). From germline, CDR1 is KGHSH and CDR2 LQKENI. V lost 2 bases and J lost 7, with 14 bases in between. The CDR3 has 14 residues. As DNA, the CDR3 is TGTGCCAGCTCACCAACCGCGGGGGATAATGAAGCTTTCTTT. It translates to CASSPTAGDNEAFF.

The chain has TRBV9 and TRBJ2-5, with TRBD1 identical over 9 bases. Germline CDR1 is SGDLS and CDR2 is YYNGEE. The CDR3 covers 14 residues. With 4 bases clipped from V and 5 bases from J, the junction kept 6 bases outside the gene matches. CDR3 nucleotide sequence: TGTGCCAGCAGCCCAGGGACAGGGTTGGAGACCCAGTACTTC. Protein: CASSPGTGLETQYF. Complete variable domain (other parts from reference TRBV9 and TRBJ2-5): DSGVTQTPKHLITATGQRVTLRCSPRSGDLSVYWYQQSLDQGLQFLIQYYNGEERAKGNILERFSAQQFPDLHSELNLSSLELGDSALYFCASSPGTGLETQYFGPGTRLLVL.

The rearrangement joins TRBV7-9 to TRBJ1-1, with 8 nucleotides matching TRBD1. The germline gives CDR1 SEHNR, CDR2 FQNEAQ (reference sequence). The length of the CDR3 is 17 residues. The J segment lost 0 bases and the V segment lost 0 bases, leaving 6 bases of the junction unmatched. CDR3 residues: CASSLAQPRGLNTEAFF. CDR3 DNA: TGTGCCAGCAGCTTAGCACAGCCCAGGGGGCTGAACACTGAAGCTTTCTTT. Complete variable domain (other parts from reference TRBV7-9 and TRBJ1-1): DTGVSQNPRHKITKRGQNVTFRCDPISEHNRLYWYRQTLGQGPEFLTYFQNEAQLEKSRLLSDRFSAERPKGSFSTLEIQRTEQGDSAMYLCASSLAQPRGLNTEAFFGQGTRLTVV.

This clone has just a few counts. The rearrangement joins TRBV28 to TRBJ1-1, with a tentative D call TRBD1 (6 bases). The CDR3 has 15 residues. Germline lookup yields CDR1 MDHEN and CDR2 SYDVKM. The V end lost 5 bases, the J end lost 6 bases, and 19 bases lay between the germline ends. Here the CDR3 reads CASSPATGLIPEAFF. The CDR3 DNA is TGTGCCAGCAGTCCCGCGACAGGTCTTATTCCTGAAGCTTTCTTT.

The CDR3 bases are TGTGCCAGCAGCCTAGTGGGGCGGGAGTTGAGTGAGCAGTTCTTC. Its translation is CASSLVGRELSEQFF. The V and J genes are TRBV28 and TRBJ2-1; TRBD2 aligns across 7 bases. With V trimmed by 6 bases and J by 9 bases, 14 bases remained unmatched. Germline assignment: CDR1 MDHEN and CDR2 SYDVKM. The CDR3 sequence is 15 residues long.

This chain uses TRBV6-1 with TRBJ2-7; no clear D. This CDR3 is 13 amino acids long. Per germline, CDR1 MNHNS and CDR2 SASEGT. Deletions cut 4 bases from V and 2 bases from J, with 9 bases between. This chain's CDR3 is CASSAPRAYEQYF. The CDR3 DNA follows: TGTGCCAGCAGTGCCCCTCGGGCCTACGAGCAGTACTTC.

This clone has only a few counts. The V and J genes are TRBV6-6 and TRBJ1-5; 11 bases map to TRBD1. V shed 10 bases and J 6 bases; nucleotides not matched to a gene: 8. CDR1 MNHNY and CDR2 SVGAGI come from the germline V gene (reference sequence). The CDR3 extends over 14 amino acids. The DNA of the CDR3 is TGTGCCACCTCGGACAGGGGGCTGGCTCAGCCCCAGCATTTT. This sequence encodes CATSDRGLAQPQHF.